This TCR beta chain was found in a study of technical replicates of blood from a few donors. Using immunoSEQ multiplex PCR, the repertoire was profiled, and TCRdb retains in-frame clones only, with some absent. Here the sample spans about 84,000 clones, approximately 93% being singletons. V dropped 2 bases and J dropped 0 bases, with 16 bases sitting between them. The CDR3 totals 17 residues. The germline CDR1 and CDR2 sequences are SEHNR and FQNEAQ (reference sequence). This clonotype originated in a human donor in good health. The genes are TRBV7-9 and TRBJ1-1; D gene uncertain. Sequencing input: T cells isolated from PBMCs. The DNA of the CDR3 is TGTGCCAGCAGCTTACGGGTGACGTGGAATCTGAACACTGAAGCTTTCTTT. Translated, it gives CASSLRVTWNLNTEAFF.